This TCR beta chain appears in the sequencing data of a study of OX40 agonist ivuxolimab in advanced cancers. About the study: An agonistic human IgG2 monoclonal antibody against OX40 (CD134) was given.

This CDR3 is built from 13 residues. Germline V gene lookup returns CDR1 MNHEY and CDR2 SMNVEV (reference sequence). The junction had 5 bases not matched to a gene; V was cut back by 10 bases and J by 2 bases. Clones were sequenced by immunoSEQ multiplex PCR, and TCRdb holds only the in-frame ones, with some missing. The sample contains approximately 69,000 clones, 84% of which appear only once. Whole-study results and caveats: Clonal expansion was seen in CD4+ and CD8+ blood T cells by week 6 at 0.1 to 3.0 mg/kg. The antigens recognized by the expanded peripheral T cells, that is their antigen specificity, were not determined.

Anyone with autoimmune disease history or systemic immunosuppression was excluded. With regard to this clone: Antigen: not known.

The starting material was CD4+ or CD8+ T cells sorted from blood, obtained in a trial of the OX40 agonist ivuxolimab. The clonotype originates from an adult with an advanced solid tumor such as melanoma, head and neck, liver or kidney cancer. V usage is TRBV27 and J usage is TRBJ2-7; TRBD2 aligns across 10 bases. CDR3 DNA sequence: TGTGCCACCTCCGGGACTAGCGCCTACGAGCAGTACTTC. Translated: CATSGTSAYEQYF.